The rows below give T cell receptor beta chains drawn from one sample of a study of blood T cell repertoires in COVID-19. Here immunoSEQ multiplex PCR was the method, and the copy in TCRdb shows in-frame clones only, minus some. The profile shows about 200,000 clones, around 86% of them singletons. Sequencing used peripheral blood. All receptors come from a woman aged 50 to 60 with COVID-19, enrolled during active disease. CDR3s include the opening cysteine and the closing phenylalanine or tryptophan. D genes are given only for firm matches. Where a row states a size, it is once, few, many or the class of an expanded clone; other rows omit it.

d_gene	v_gene	abundance	j_gene	CDR3aa	CDR3nt
TRBD2	TRBV19	once	TRBJ2-1	CASSIFGGSGSYNEQFF	TGTGCCAGTAGTATTTTCGGGGGGTCGGGAAGCTACAATGAGCAGTTCTTC
.	TRBV6-2/TRBV6-3	.	TRBJ1-5	CASSYPGYQAQHF	TGTGCCAGCAGTTACCCAGGGTATCAGGCCCAGCATTTT
.	TRBV21-1	.	TRBJ2-7	CASSKELLVIWDRAYEQYF	TGTGCCAGCAGCAAAGAATTGCTGGTCATCTGGGACAGGGCCTACGAGCAGTACTTC
TRBD1	TRBV5-1	.	TRBJ2-3	CASNGRQGPDTQYF	TGCGCCAGCAACGGTAGACAGGGTCCAGATACGCAGTATTTT
.	TRBV24-1	few	TRBJ2-5	CATSDYPRETQYF	TGTGCCACCTCCGACTATCCCAGAGAGACCCAGTACTTC
.	TRBV29-1	.	TRBJ2-1	CSVEDGLGNEQFF	TGCAGCGTTGAAGATGGACTTGGGAATGAGCAGTTCTTC
.	TRBV7-2	.	TRBJ2-1	CASKGGLSYNEQFF	TGTGCCAGCAAGGGGGGGCTATCCTACAATGAGCAGTTCTTC
.	TRBV19	.	TRBJ1-1	CASLKGDNSAEAFF	TGTGCCAGCCTCAAAGGGGATAATAGTGCTGAAGCTTTCTTT
.	TRBV19	.	TRBJ1-5	CASSIVGDSNQPQHF	TGTGCCAGTAGTATAGTCGGGGATAGCAATCAGCCCCAGCATTTT
TRBD2	TRBV4-2	.	TRBJ2-1	CASSQVGLGAGVGNEQFF	TGTGCCAGCAGCCAAGTAGGGCTGGGAGCGGGGGTGGGTAATGAGCAGTTCTTC
.	TRBV2	.	TRBJ1-6	CASSTTANSPLHF	TGTGCCAGCAGTACCACCGCGAATTCACCCCTCCACTTT
.	TRBV29-1	.	TRBJ2-3	CSVSWTREGTQYF	TGCAGCGTTTCGTGGACCCGCGAGGGTACGCAGTATTTT
TRBD2	TRBV2	.	TRBJ2-3	CASSASTSKDTQYF	TGTGCCAGCAGTGCCTCGACTAGCAAAGATACGCAGTATTTT
TRBD1	TRBV6-1	.	TRBJ2-5	CASSERTGGLGETQYF	TGTGCCAGCAGTGAAAGGACAGGGGGGCTAGGAGAGACCCAGTACTTC
TRBD1	TRBV24-1	once	TRBJ2-3	CATAKRGQGAGDTQYF	TGTGCCACCGCCAAAAGGGGACAGGGGGCGGGGGATACGCAGTATTTT
.	TRBV5-6	.	TRBJ1-4	CASSSYSSTNEKLFF	TGTGCCAGCAGCTCGTACAGTTCAACTAATGAAAAACTGTTTTTT
TRBD1	TRBV19	.	TRBJ1-2	CASSIGAGGYGYTF	TGTGCCAGTAGTATTGGTGCAGGGGGCTATGGCTACACCTTC
.	TRBV5-6	once	TRBJ2-7	CASSVGRGVEQYF	TGTGCCAGCAGCGTTGGACGCGGGGTCGAGCAGTACTTC
TRBD2	TRBV11-2	.	TRBJ2-5	CASSLDPRLAGGRQETQYF	TGTGCCAGCAGCTTAGATCCGAGGCTAGCGGGGGGGCGGCAAGAGACCCAGTACTTC
TRBD1	TRBV27	.	TRBJ2-3	CASTPSGQGADTQYF	TGTGCCAGCACCCCCTCGGGACAGGGTGCAGATACGCAGTATTTT
TRBD1	TRBV3-1/TRBV3-2	.	TRBJ1-2	CASSQDRGDRYTF	TGTGCCAGCAGCCAAGACAGGGGGGATCGCTACACCTTC
TRBD2	TRBV24-1	few	TRBJ2-1	CATSDSGLAGVYNEQFF	TGTGCCACCAGTGATTCAGGACTAGCGGGGGTCTACAATGAGCAGTTCTTC
TRBD2	TRBV29-1	once	TRBJ2-7	CSVGLANYEQYF	TGCAGCGTGGGACTAGCGAACTACGAGCAGTACTTC
TRBD2	TRBV7-6	.	TRBJ2-3	CASSSRGASGWWADTQYF	TGTGCCAGCAGCTCAAGAGGGGCTAGCGGGTGGTGGGCAGATACGCAGTATTTT
TRBD1	TRBV14	.	TRBJ1-6	CASSHRPAITGTGYNSPLHF	TGTGCCAGCAGCCATCGGCCGGCCATTACCGGGACAGGATATAATTCACCCCTCCACTTT
TRBD1	TRBV28	.	TRBJ2-1	CASRRDRAGQFF	TGTGCCAGCAGGCGAGACAGGGCGGGGCAGTTCTTC
TRBD1	TRBV10-2	.	TRBJ2-1	CASRRRDRGRDEQFF	TGCGCCAGCCGCCGCCGGGACAGGGGGCGCGATGAGCAGTTCTTC
.	TRBV11-3	.	TRBJ2-7	CASRTLPSLEQYF	TGTGCCAGCCGGACTCTTCCCTCTTTGGAGCAGTACTTC
.	TRBV19	.	TRBJ1-5	CASSIPPFQPQHF	TGTGCCAGTAGTATTCCCCCTTTTCAGCCCCAGCATTTT
.	TRBV5-4	.	TRBJ1-6	CASSLYENSPLHF	TGTGCCAGCAGCTTGTACGAGAATTCACCCCTCCACTTT
.	TRBV5-1	.	TRBJ1-1	CASSLEQRNTEAFF	TGCGCCAGCAGCTTGGAACAGAGGAACACTGAAGCTTTCTTT
.	TRBV4-3	.	TRBJ1-6	CASSQGAEDNSPLHF	TGCGCCAGCAGCCAGGGTGCGGAGGATAATTCACCCCTCCACTTT
TRBD1	TRBV11-2	.	TRBJ1-4	CASSLTGGGEKLFF	TGTGCCAGCAGTCTTACAGGGGGGGGAGAAAAACTGTTTTTT
.	TRBV7-6	.	TRBJ2-5	CASSLVRRETQYF	TGTGCCAGCAGCTTAGTGCGGAGAGAGACCCAGTACTTC
TRBD1	TRBV7-3	.	TRBJ1-3	CASSPLGGRGDTIYF	TGTGCCAGCAGCCCCCTGGGTGGCAGGGGGGACACCATATATTTT
TRBD2	TRBV7-2	.	TRBJ2-3	CASSLDSGGVTDTQYF	TGTGCCAGCAGCTTAGATAGCGGGGGGGTCACAGATACGCAGTATTTT
TRBD2	TRBV12-3/TRBV12-4	.	TRBJ2-7	CASSGGYEQYF	TGTGCCAGCAGCGGGGGGTACGAGCAGTACTTC
.	TRBV5-8	.	TRBJ1-3	CASSFRGYGNTIYF	TGTGCCAGCAGCTTCAGAGGGTATGGAAACACCATATATTTT
.	TRBV19	.	TRBJ1-2	CASSIEGVYGYTF	TGTGCCAGTAGTATAGAAGGGGTCTATGGCTACACCTTC
.	TRBV29-1	.	TRBJ1-2	CSVRTAISNYGYTF	TGCAGCGTTAGGACAGCCATATCTAACTATGGCTACACCTTC
TRBD1	TRBV6-6	.	TRBJ1-2	CASSYQGAAGYTF	TGTGCCAGCAGTTACCAGGGGGCGGCTGGCTACACCTTC
.	TRBV21-1	many	TRBJ1-6	CASKGAGQVDSPLHF	TGTGCCAGCAAGGGAGCGGGACAGGTCGATTCACCCCTCCACTTT
TRBD2	TRBV3-1/TRBV3-2	.	TRBJ2-3	CASSPERGAVTDTQYF	TGTGCCAGCAGCCCCGAGCGGGGGGCAGTGACAGATACGCAGTATTTT
.	TRBV28	.	TRBJ1-2	CASSALSGYTF	TGTGCCAGCAGTGCCCTAAGTGGCTACACCTTC
.	TRBV28	.	TRBJ1-2	CASSYTPGYLDYGYTF	TGTGCCAGCAGTTATACCCCCGGGTATCTCGACTATGGCTACACCTTC
TRBD2	TRBV5-5	.	TRBJ2-1	CASSGSGTSTNEQFF	TGTGCCAGCAGCGGTTCCGGGACTAGCACGAATGAGCAGTTCTTC
TRBD2	TRBV24-1	.	TRBJ2-4	CATSDSLAGVAKNIQYF	TGTGCCACCAGTGATTCCCTAGCGGGGGTAGCCAAAAACATTCAGTACTTC
TRBD1	TRBV27	.	TRBJ1-1	CASSLYSGTGWTEAFF	TGTGCCAGCAGTTTATATTCCGGGACAGGGTGGACTGAAGCTTTCTTT
TRBD1	TRBV6-5	.	TRBJ1-6	CASSSLRQGPNSPLHF	TGTGCCAGCAGTTCCCTTAGACAGGGACCAAATTCACCCCTCCACTTT
TRBD1	TRBV5-5	.	TRBJ2-3	CASTILGTGGTDTQYF	TGTGCCAGCACCATTCTCGGGACAGGGGGTACAGATACGCAGTATTTT
.	TRBV27	.	TRBJ1-6	CASSLSQGIGNSPLHF	TGTGCCAGCAGTTTATCCCAGGGGATCGGTAATTCACCCCTCCACTTT
.	TRBV30	.	TRBJ2-2	CAWSGVRQYTGELFF	TGTGCCTGGAGTGGGGTCCGACAGTACACCGGGGAGCTGTTTTTT
TRBD1	TRBV19	few	TRBJ1-5	CASSIGGGLMKPQHF	TGTGCCAGTAGTATAGGAGGGGGCCTTATGAAGCCCCAGCATTTT
TRBD1	TRBV12-3/TRBV12-4	.	TRBJ1-2	CASSTGGYGYTF	TGTGCCAGCAGTACAGGGGGTTATGGCTACACCTTC
.	TRBV7-2	.	TRBJ2-5	CASSFFRETQYF	TGTGCCAGCAGCTTCTTCCGGGAGACCCAGTACTTC
.	TRBV7-8	.	TRBJ1-5	CASSLALGAQPQHF	TGTGCCAGCAGCTTAGCGCTGGGGGCCCAGCCCCAGCATTTT
.	TRBV5-1	few	TRBJ1-1	CASSLASGNTEAFF	TGCGCCAGCAGCTTGGCATCCGGGAACACTGAAGCTTTCTTT
TRBD1	TRBV2	.	TRBJ2-3	CASSEPGTGGDQRDTQYF	TGTGCCAGCAGTGAACCGGGGACAGGGGGTGACCAAAGAGATACGCAGTATTTT
.	TRBV18	.	TRBJ1-1	CASSPPLVDTEAFF	TGTGCCAGCTCACCACCGTTGGTAGACACTGAAGCTTTCTTT